This TCR beta chain was sequenced in a study of memory CD8 T cells in hepatitis C reinfection. Study in general: A couple of donors cleared primary HCV but became chronic after reinfection.

Time point given: peak reinfection, 3 to 8 weeks after reinfection detection. The sorted cells went straight to TCR sequencing with no prior in vitro expansion. The Montreal HEPCO cohort supplied donors who inject drugs. At all three reinfection time points, viable CD3+ CD8+ CD45RO- cells from a couple of donors served as controls. Assay: immunoSEQ multiplex PCR; the TCRdb copy retains only in-frame clones and omits some. The table has some 40,000 clones, 85% to 90% seen once. This CDR3 has 14 amino acids. The chain links TRBV12-2 to TRBJ2-5; no DNA check was done on the table's D call, TRBD2. TRBV12-2 is reported as a pseudogene. The receptor was isolated from a man younger than 30 with hepatitis C virus infection. The sequenced sample consisted of naive CD8+ T cells sorted from blood. The CDR3 protein is CASRTTGVEETQYF. The CDR3 DNA follows: TGTGCAAGTCGGACGACGGGAGTAGAAGAGACCCAGTACTTC.